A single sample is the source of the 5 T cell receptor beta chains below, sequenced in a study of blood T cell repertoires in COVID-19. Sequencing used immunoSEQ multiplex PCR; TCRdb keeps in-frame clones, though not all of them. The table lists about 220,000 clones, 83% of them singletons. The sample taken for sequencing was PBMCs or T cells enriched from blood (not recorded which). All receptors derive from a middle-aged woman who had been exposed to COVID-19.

CDR3 coding DNA: TGTGCCAGCAGCCCCCGACAGGTTCTGGCGGGTGGAAACACCATATATTTT. Its translation: CASSPRQVLAGGNTIYF. This sequence joins TRBV9 and TRBJ1-3, with D maybe TRBD1 (6 bases). The V gene's germline CDR1 is SGDLS and CDR2 YYNGEE. This CDR3 spans 17 amino acids. Trimming took off 4 bases at V and 3 bases at J, with 20 bases between the two ends.

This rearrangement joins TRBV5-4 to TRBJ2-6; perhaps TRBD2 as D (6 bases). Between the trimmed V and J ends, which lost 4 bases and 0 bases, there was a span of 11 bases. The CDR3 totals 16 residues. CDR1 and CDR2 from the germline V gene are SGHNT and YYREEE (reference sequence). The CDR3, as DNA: TGTGCCAGCAGCGCGGGACGTAGCTCTGGGGCCAACGTCCTGACTTTC. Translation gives CASSAGRSSGANVLTF.

Here the CDR3 reads CAISEGPTGDGYTF. The CDR3 nucleotides read TGTGCCATCAGTGAGGGCCCAACAGGGGATGGCTACACCTTC. The chain uses TRBV10-3 and TRBJ1-2, with 7 bases matching TRBD1. Germline loops: CDR1 ENHRY, CDR2 SYGVKD. The ends lost 2 bases at V and 6 bases at J; junction bases unmatched: 6. The CDR3 spans 14 residues.

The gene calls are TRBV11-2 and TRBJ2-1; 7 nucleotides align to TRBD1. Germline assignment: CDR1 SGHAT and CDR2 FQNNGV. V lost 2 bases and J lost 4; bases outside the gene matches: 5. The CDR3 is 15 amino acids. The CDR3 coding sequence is TGTGCCAGCAGCTTAACCGGGACAGTTTACAATGAGCAGTTCTTC. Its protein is CASSLTGTVYNEQFF.

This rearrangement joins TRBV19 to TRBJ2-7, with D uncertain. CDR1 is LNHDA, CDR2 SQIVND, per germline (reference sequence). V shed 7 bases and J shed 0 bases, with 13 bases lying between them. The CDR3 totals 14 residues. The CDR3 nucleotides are TGTGCCAGTATGAGAGACATCGACTCCTACGAGCAGTACTTC. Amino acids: CASMRDIDSYEQYF.